This T cell receptor (beta chain) was captured in a study of blood T cell repertoires in COVID-19. On the study more broadly: The samples span acute and convalescent COVID-19 from the United States, Italy and Spain. T cells, B-cell-depleted T cells, or PBMCs supplied cDNA or gDNA.

This CDR3 region has 14 residues. The V gene lost 2 bases and the J gene lost 1 base, with 9 bases spanning the gap. The germline V gene encodes CDR1 SGHDT and CDR2 YYEEEE. Authors' processing steps: From reference gene primer amplification, estimates of nucleated cell counts were derived. Libraries were prepared by immunoSEQ multiplex PCR; TCRdb keeps only in-frame clonotypes and omits some of them. The V and J calls and clone size were taken over from that table, and D and trimming were inferred from the DNA. There are approximately 88,000 clones in the sample; 60% to 85% occur only once, and over 40% lies in the top ten.

The source material was peripheral blood. The sequence derives from a human donor in a cohort sampled during active COVID-19. The chain employs TRBV5-6 and TRBJ1-2, with TRBD1 as a possible D gene (5 bases). The DNA of the CDR3 is TGTGCCAGCAGCTTCGTCGGGGGTAACTATGGCTACACCTTC. As protein: CASSFVGGNYGYTF.